The 18 T cell receptor beta chains presented below share a single source sample, sequenced in a study of T cell repertoires in cytomegalovirus infection. Their antigen targets remain unknown. TCRdb itself ran the reads through MiXCR, one entry per CDR3 protein. The sample holds 62,000 or so distinct CDR3 sequences, 20% seen once. The sample was CD8+ T cells from cultured PBMCs, taken from culture after CMV antigen stimulation. The receptors come from a human donor in good health (CMV status not recorded). Some clones in this sample may be carry-over from other donors' samples.

This chain connects TRBV20-1 to TRBJ1-1; unclear D gene. CDR3 length: 12 amino acids. CDR1 and CDR2 from the germline V gene are DFQATT and SNEGSKA (reference sequence). With 5 bases removed from V and 1 base from J, the gap between germline ends came to 8 bases. CDR3: CSAPVANTEAFF. The CDR3 DNA sequence: TGCAGTGCTCCTGTAGCGAACACTGAAGCTTTCTTT.

In this sample, this clonotype turned up a few times. The V call is TRBV7-2, the J call TRBJ2-5; TRBD1 matches 12 bases. The germline V gene encodes CDR1 SGHTA and CDR2 FQGNSA. This CDR3 comprises 16 residues. The trim removed 1 base at V and 5 bases at J, leaving 5 bases unmatched. CDR3 bases: TGTGCCAGCAGCTTAGGAGGGGACAGGGGGCGGGAGACCCAGTACTTC. Translating it yields CASSLGGDRGRETQYF.

This clonotype has only a few counts. The chain carries TRBV12-3 or TRBV12-4 and TRBJ2-2; D uncertain. There are 12 residues in the CDR3. The V gene lost 6 bases and the J gene lost 6 bases, with 8 bases spanning the gap. CDR3 nucleotide sequence: TGTGCCAGCAGGTTTGAAGCCGGGGAGCTGTTTTTT. Translated: CASRFEAGELFF.

The chain uses TRBV7-2 and TRBJ1-1; 7 bases align to TRBD1. The CDR3 totals 14 residues. The J segment lost 10 bases and the V segment lost 3 bases, leaving 11 bases of the junction unmatched. From germline, CDR1 is SGHTA and CDR2 FQGNSA. In DNA, the CDR3 is TGTGCCAGCAGCTTCCGGGACAGTCTCGTAATAGCTTTCTTT. It is translated as CASSFRDSLVIAFF.

The V and J genes are TRBV12-5 and TRBJ2-7; no clear D gene. The CDR3 length is 13 residues. V lost 8 bases, J lost 3 bases, and 14 bases lay in between. CDR1 is LGHNT and CDR2 is FRNRAP in the germline V gene. DNA of the CDR3: TGTGCTAGTTGTGCAGAAGGGCGCTACGAGCAGTACTTC. Translating it yields CASCAEGRYEQYF.

V is TRBV7-3 and J is TRBJ1-1, with a tentative D call TRBD1 (5 bases). The CDR3 runs 12 residues. Germline V gives CDR1 SGHTA, CDR2 FQGTGA. V was cut by 2 bases and J by 6 bases, with 7 bases left in between. The CDR3 spells CASSLAGAEAFF. CDR3 bases: TGTGCCAGCAGCTTAGCGGGGGCTGAAGCTTTCTTT.

The sample holds a few counts of this clonotype. The genes are TRBV11-2 and TRBJ1-1, with TRBD1 matching over 7 bases. The CDR3 is 13 amino acids. Germline V gene data show CDR1 as SGHAT and CDR2 as FQNNGV. Trimming cost V 5 bases and J 5 bases; bases outside gene matches: 5. In DNA form, the CDR3 reads TGTGCCAGCAGCCCCAGGGGGAAGACTGAAGCTTTCTTT. Protein sequence: CASSPRGKTEAFF.

The V call is TRBV12-3 or TRBV12-4, the J call TRBJ2-4; 7 nucleotides align to TRBD1. The CDR3 is 15 amino acids. Germline trimming cut 4 bases from V and 7 bases from J; bases unmatched to any gene: 10. Here the CDR3 DNA reads TGTGCCAGCAGTTGGTATCGGGACAGAGAGAACATTCAGTACTTC. Residues: CASSWYRDRENIQYF.

This clonotype has only a few counts. The chain combines TRBV6-6 with TRBJ1-1; unclear D gene. CDR1 and CDR2 from the germline V gene are MNHNY and SVGAGI (reference sequence). Deletions cut 0 bases from V and 4 bases from J, with 9 bases between. This CDR3 spans 14 amino acids. CDR3 in amino acids: CASSYSLEGTEAFF. For the CDR3, the DNA is TGTGCCAGCAGTTACTCGCTGGAGGGCACTGAAGCTTTCTTT.

This clonotype was seen at least ten times. The CDR3 DNA follows: TGTGCCATCAGGATGGACAGGGCCGGCACCGGGGAGCTGTTTTTT. Its translation is CAIRMDRAGTGELFF. The chain joins TRBV10-3 to TRBJ2-2; TRBD1 matches 8 bases. Germline CDR1 and CDR2: ENHRY and SYGVKD. J lost 4 bases, V lost 6 bases, and 7 bases had no gene match. The CDR3 is made up of 15 amino acids.

This clonotype was counted only a few times. V and J are TRBV6-2 or TRBV6-3 and TRBJ2-7; 7 bases fit TRBD1. Germline V lookup: CDR1 MNHEY, CDR2 SVGEGT. This CDR3 is 12 amino acids long. With V trimmed by 6 bases and J by 4 bases, 3 bases remained unmatched. CDR3 coding DNA: TGTGCCAGCAGATGGGACAGTTACGAGCAGTACTTC. It specifies CASRWDSYEQYF.

The chain couples TRBV7-2 to TRBJ1-2, with 7 bases lining up with TRBD1. The CDR3 has 17 residues. CDR1 is SGHTA, CDR2 FQGNSA, per germline. J lost 4 bases, V lost 0 bases, and 11 bases had no gene match. CDR3 in amino acids: CASSLAVRAGGLYGYTF. CDR3 nucleotides: TGTGCCAGCAGCTTAGCGGTTCGGGCAGGGGGGCTCTATGGCTACACCTTC.

The chain combines TRBV7-8 with TRBJ1-1; D is unclear. In germline, CDR1 is SGHVS, CDR2 FQNEAQ. This CDR3 contains 14 residues. Trimming took off 1 base at V and 6 bases at J, with 12 bases between the two ends. The CDR3 bases are TGTGCCAGCAGCTTAGAAGGGCTGGGCTCTGAAGCTTTCTTT. It codes for CASSLEGLGSEAFF.

This clonotype was detected ten times or more. This chain connects TRBV12-3 or TRBV12-4 to TRBJ2-1; 8 bases agree with TRBD2. V lost 3 bases and J lost 0; bases outside the gene matches: 7. The CDR3 loop spans 17 amino acids. The CDR3 loop is CASSLGGGPSSYNEQFF. CDR3 in DNA: TGTGCCAGCAGTTTGGGCGGGGGGCCCAGCTCCTACAATGAGCAGTTCTTC.

This clonotype was seen more than once but under ten times. The chain has TRBV7-8 and TRBJ2-3, with 9 bases fitting TRBD2. Germline assignment: CDR1 SGHVS and CDR2 FQNEAQ. V lost 3 bases, J lost 3 bases, and 4 bases stayed unmatched. CDR3 length: 15 amino acids. In DNA, the CDR3 is TGTGCCAGCAGCTTCTTCAGCGGGGGGACAGATACGCAGTATTTT. It translates to CASSFFSGGTDTQYF.

The rearrangement links TRBV20-1 to TRBJ2-3, with D uncertain. The V and J ends lost 0 bases and 1 base respectively, with 14 bases between them. This CDR3 is built from 16 residues. Germline V gene lookup returns CDR1 DFQATT and CDR2 SNEGSKA (reference sequence). CDR3 protein: CSARDDGSLRTDTQYF. CDR3 DNA sequence: TGCAGTGCTAGAGATGACGGAAGCCTTCGCACAGATACGCAGTATTTT.

In regard to this clonotype: One end of the junction does not line up with germline, which may come from a read error. The genes are TRBV7-8 and TRBJ2-3, with D perhaps matching TRBD2 (5 bases). The CDR3 length is 13 residues. Germline assignment: CDR1 SGHVS and CDR2 FQNEAQ. CDR3 loop: CTSSLASMDTQYF. The CDR3 nucleotides are TGTACCAGCAGCTTAGCTAGCATGGATACGCAGTATTTT.

Only a few counts were recorded for this clonotype. J is TRBJ2-1 and V is TRBV6-2 or TRBV6-3; D remains ambiguous. V was clipped by 8 bases and J by 6 bases, with 11 bases between them. The CDR3 length is 12 residues. Germline loops: CDR1 MNHEY, CDR2 SVGEGT. The CDR3 sequence is CASSHGFNEQFF. For the CDR3, the DNA is TGTGCCAGCTCCCACGGGTTCAATGAGCAGTTCTTC.